This T cell receptor (beta chain) was identified in a study of blood T cells in healthy people across ages. Study-level results: Unsorted PBMCs prevented conclusive naive versus antigen-experienced comparison. A strong correlation between TCR beta diversity and naive T cell percentage was seen.

This clonotype occurred a few times. Its cognate antigen is unknown. Germline-derived CDR1 and CDR2 are MDHEN and SYDVKM. The CDR3 consists of 15 residues. Through a sample-barcoded 5' primer and a J-beta primer mix, a second PCR was run for about 7 to 12 cycles. Tagging of each cDNA molecule was performed by a template-switch adaptor with 12 random nucleotides. TCRdb analysed the 5' RACE reads with MiXCR anew, one entry per CDR3 protein. The data show 780,000 or so distinct CDR3 sequences, around three fifths seen once. The amount of total RNA extracted per sample was at least 6 micrograms. This chain links TRBV28 with TRBJ2-4; D assignment may be TRBD1 or TRBD2 (5 bases each). The J call may be faulty, since TRBJ2-5 better matches the DNA end. The source of this sequence is a man in his forties in good health. The sequenced sample was blood. The CDR3 sequence is CASSPSVGGEETQYF. DNA for the CDR3: TGTGCCAGCAGTCCTTCTGTTGGGGGTGAAGAGACCCAGTACTTC.